Sequencing of this T cell receptor beta chain was carried out in a study of blood T cells in healthy people across ages. General study points: Higher diversity, along with more naive CD4+ cells, distinguished long-lived donors from aged donors. Researchers said unsorted PBMCs prevented a conclusive naive versus antigen-experienced comparison.

This clonotype was recorded a few times. Its antigen is still unknown. J lost 5 bases, V lost 3 bases, and 3 bases had no gene match. Germline-derived CDR1 and CDR2 are SGHRS and YFSETQ. The CDR3 length is 14 residues. In terms of origin and age, donors were healthy Caucasian individuals from Russia aged about 6 to 90. A J-beta primer mix and a sample-barcoded 5' primer were used in a second PCR of about 7 to 12 cycles. Every molecule of cDNA carried a tag from a template-switch adaptor with 12 random nucleotides. Using its own MiXCR run on the 5' RACE reads, TCRdb lists one record per CDR3 protein. This table holds about 670,000 distinct CDR3 sequences, less than 45% found once.

Sequencing was done on a sample of blood. This rearrangement joins TRBV5-1 to TRBJ2-1; TRBD2 agrees at 9 bases. The source is an elderly man in good health. This chain's CDR3 is CASSSSGIHNEQFF. CDR3 in DNA: TGCGCCAGCAGCTCTAGCGGGATTCACAATGAGCAGTTCTTC.